The 8 T cell receptor beta chains listed next were all sequenced from one sample in a study of control samples from healthy donors and cancer patients. TCRdb's copy holds only in-frame clones and misses some; the assay was immunoSEQ multiplex PCR. The sample carries 100,000 to 150,000 clones, approximately 92% recorded once. The sequenced sample consisted of blood. These receptors were collected from a woman aged 45-59 years in good health.

This sequence joins TRBV6-4 and TRBJ2-3; 10 nucleotides align to TRBD2. The CDR3 is 14 residues long. Looked up from germline, CDR1 is MRHNA and CDR2 is SNTAGT. Trimming cost V 5 bases and J 1 base; bases outside gene matches: 0. The DNA for the CDR3 is TGTGCCAGCAGTAGCGGGGGGGGCACAGATACGCAGTATTTT. Protein: CASSSGGGTDTQYF.

V and J are TRBV7-2 and TRBJ1-1; a weak D match, TRBD1 (5 bases). CDR3 length equals 16 residues. Germline-derived CDR1 and CDR2 are SGHTA and FQGNSA. V was pared by 0 bases and J by 3 bases, with 14 bases between. The CDR3 DNA is TGTGCCAGCAGCTTAGCTCGGACCTGGGGGGACACTGAAGCTTTCTTT. Protein product: CASSLARTWGDTEAFF.

The chain couples TRBV13 to TRBJ1-6, with 10 nucleotides matching TRBD1. Looked up from germline, CDR1 is PRHDT and CDR2 is FYEKMQ (reference sequence). With V trimmed by 2 bases and J by 9 bases, 7 bases remained unmatched. CDR3 size: 16 residues. CDR3 in DNA: TGTGCCAGCAGCTTATCGGGACAGGGGATGGGTTCACCCCTCCACTTT. This codes for CASSLSGQGMGSPLHF.

The J gene is TRBJ2-1, the V gene TRBV19; no reliable D call. Germline V CDR1 and CDR2: LNHDA, SQIVND (reference sequence). V lost 0 bases and J lost 10, with 10 bases in between. CDR3 size: 13 residues. The CDR3 here is CASSIDLQTEQFF. CDR3 DNA sequence: TGTGCCAGTAGTATAGATCTTCAGACAGAGCAGTTCTTC.

The chain carries TRBV12-5 and TRBJ1-1; D gene ambiguous. V was cut by 7 bases and J by 11 bases, with 20 bases left in between. The CDR3 is 13 residues long. Germline assignment: CDR1 LGHNT and CDR2 FRNRAP. Here the CDR3 DNA reads TGTGCTAGTGCCAACTCCCCGTCCGCGATTGCTTTCTTT. It is translated as CASANSPSAIAFF.

The chain combines TRBV14 with TRBJ1-2; TRBD1 matches 9 bases. The CDR3 has 16 residues. V dropped 0 bases and J dropped 4; count of bases not matched to a gene: 6. Germline CDR1 and CDR2: SGHDN and FVKESK. The CDR3 protein is CASSQERDRVVYGYTF. Here the CDR3 DNA reads TGTGCCAGCAGCCAAGAACGGGACAGGGTAGTCTATGGCTACACCTTC.

For this clone: Germline is not matched at one junction end, which may reflect a read error. The chain joins TRBV7-7 to TRBJ2-5; 7 bases line up with TRBD2. CDR1 and CDR2 from the germline V gene are SSHAT and FNYEAQ (reference sequence). CDR3 length: 15 residues. The CDR3 sequence is CASSSDWGGQETQYF. CDR3 in DNA: TGTGCTAGCAGCTCAGATTGGGGGGGGCAAGAGACCCAGTACTTC.

Note on this clone: At one boundary the junction diverges from the germline segment, which might be a read error. The V and J genes are TRBV11-2 and TRBJ1-2; possibly TRBD1 for D (6 bases). Germline-derived CDR1 and CDR2 are SGHAT and FQNNGV. CDR3 length: 11 amino acids. CDR3 sequence: CASSILGTLRF. In nucleotides, the CDR3 is TGTGCCAGCAGCATTCTAGGGACATTACGCTTC. The whole variable domain, filled in from reference TRBV11-2 and TRBJ1-2, reads EAGVAQSPRYKIIEKRQSVAFWCNPISGHATLYWYQQILGQGPKLLIQFQNNGVVDDSQLPKDRFSAERLKGVDSTLKIQPAKLEDSAVYLCASSILGTLRFGSGTRLTVV.